A selection of T cell receptor beta chains follows, all from one sample in a study of vaccination and CD4 T cells after COVID-19. Each CDR3 protein gets one entry after TCRdb re-called the PCR reads with MiXCR. The top ten hold roughly 7.1% of the sample, which has more than 10,000 distinct CDR3 sequences, approximately 70% seen once. These receptors are not linked to any known antigen. The sequencing input was CD4+ T cells from blood, cultured in vitro. These receptors all come from a human donor who had recovered from COVID-19. Each CDR3 is given without its conserved first and last residue. The order of the fields is CDR3 length, V gene, J gene, CDR3 protein.

11	TRBV20-1	TRBJ1-2	SAPTWASDGYT
13	TRBV6-5	TRBJ2-7	ASSSTGLEYHEQY
13	TRBV15	TRBJ1-5	ATSRGTGANQPQH
17	TRBV6-2/TRBV6-3	TRBJ1-6	ASSPGPGLVPLLDSPLH
14	TRBV20-1	TRBJ1-1	SARLGQTPLNTEAF
15	TRBV6-5	TRBJ1-5	ASSYSIEVGGGQPQH
13	TRBV6-5	TRBJ2-7	ASSYVFGFTYEQY
12	TRBV20-1	TRBJ2-5	SATSRRAKETQY
9	TRBV28	TRBJ1-2	ASGQGRGYT
11	TRBV10-3	TRBJ1-1	AIKKGGDTEAF
12	TRBV7-9	TRBJ1-6	ASSNNWEGSPLH
12	TRBV28	TRBJ1-6	ASSLSQGNSPLH
13	TRBV12-3/TRBV12-4	TRBJ1-1	ASSSRPQRGTEAF
11	TRBV28	TRBJ1-2	ASRTVGDYGYT
14	TRBV4-2	TRBJ1-2	ASSQGLGGGPLGYT
13	TRBV27	TRBJ2-1	ASGYWGSGLNEQF
12	TRBV7-2	TRBJ2-7	ASSRAGEQYEQY
13	TRBV14	TRBJ1-5	ASSQQGRGHQPQH
13	TRBV10-2	TRBJ2-5	ASLGLADPGRTQY
11	TRBV24-1	TRBJ2-1	ATSVGQGDEQF
10	TRBV30	TRBJ1-5	AWSVAGQPQH
14	TRBV10-3	TRBJ1-2	AISARQGLSNYGYT
15	TRBV7-9	TRBJ1-5	ASSSPLYIDSNQPQH
12	TRBV20-1	TRBJ2-1	SALAGGLVNEQF
13	TRBV30	TRBJ1-1	AWGTPDRGYTEAF
13	TRBV20-1	TRBJ1-1	SARGGGQESSSAF
12	TRBV6-5	TRBJ2-5	ASSYSSTQETQY
15	TRBV7-2	TRBJ1-5	ASSAKSPGQLNQPQH
11	TRBV6-1	TRBJ2-5	ASVIRARETQY
11	TRBV2	TRBJ2-1	ASRAGTEDEQF
12	TRBV28	TRBJ2-7	ASSLRGQTYEQY
11	TRBV20-1	TRBJ2-1	SARKLAGEGRI
11	TRBV7-3	TRBJ1-5	ASSLITGGPQH
10	TRBV2	TRBJ1-2	ASRDLAGGYT
12	TRBV6-1	TRBJ1-5	ASSLQGGRQPQH
14	TRBV7-9	TRBJ1-1	ASSLGPGQGFLSAF
12	TRBV7-8	TRBJ1-2	ASSLVLSTYGYT
15	TRBV18	TRBJ2-2	ASSPSWGQGSVGELF
11	TRBV6-2/TRBV6-3	TRBJ2-3	ASSYGGTDTQY
10	TRBV20-1	TRBJ1-2	SASTQGYGYT
13	TRBV7-9	TRBJ1-5	ASSLGGTSNQPQH
13	TRBV7-2	TRBJ1-5	ASSSGQAGGSAQH
13	TRBV7-6	TRBJ1-6	ASSLVQGSDSPLH
12	TRBV28	TRBJ1-2	ASTPGQGIYGYT
14	TRBV6-1	TRBJ2-7	ASSRGFGGTTYEQY
12	TRBV7-2	TRBJ2-4	ASRQPGQGNIQY
12	TRBV5-1	TRBJ1-5	ASSGGTGNQPQH
12	TRBV20-1	TRBJ2-7	SARVRLALYEQY
13	TRBV7-2	TRBJ1-5	ASSLGPAVAEPQH
14	TRBV27	TRBJ1-5	ASSSLGLPGGQPQH
11	TRBV5-6	TRBJ2-4	ASSPGEENIQY
12	TRBV7-3	TRBJ2-1	ASSLTLQGNEQF